What follows is one T cell receptor (beta chain) and its context. Antigen: not known. This sample is part of a study of beta chain features in type 1 diabetes. Study summary: No patient-donor differences in age, gender, total cells or subset yield. Study-wide points: Type 1 diabetes patients showed a moderate but significant shortening of TCRB CDR3s in all four CD4+ subsets.

Germline CDR1 is SSHAT and CDR2 is FNYEAQ (reference sequence). The ends were cut back, 2 bases at V and 4 bases at J, with 20 bases in the middle. This CDR3 contains 17 residues. Expressed TCRB transcripts got sequenced, as all isolated RNA was reverse transcribed. The repertoire was sequenced with immunoSEQ multiplex PCR; TCRdb's copy has only in-frame clones and lacks some. The data hold 600,000 or so clones, with 9.5% to 15% observed a single time. The sequence was obtained from a man in his thirties or forties with type 1 diabetes. Specimen: naive CD4+ T cells from blood. The rearrangement uses TRBV7-7 and TRBJ2-5; D is possibly TRBD2 (6 bases). CDR3 sequence reads: CASSLRVSGRAPETQYF. The DNA of the CDR3 is TGTGCCAGCAGCTTACGGGTTAGCGGCAGGGCCCCAGAGACCCAGTACTTC.